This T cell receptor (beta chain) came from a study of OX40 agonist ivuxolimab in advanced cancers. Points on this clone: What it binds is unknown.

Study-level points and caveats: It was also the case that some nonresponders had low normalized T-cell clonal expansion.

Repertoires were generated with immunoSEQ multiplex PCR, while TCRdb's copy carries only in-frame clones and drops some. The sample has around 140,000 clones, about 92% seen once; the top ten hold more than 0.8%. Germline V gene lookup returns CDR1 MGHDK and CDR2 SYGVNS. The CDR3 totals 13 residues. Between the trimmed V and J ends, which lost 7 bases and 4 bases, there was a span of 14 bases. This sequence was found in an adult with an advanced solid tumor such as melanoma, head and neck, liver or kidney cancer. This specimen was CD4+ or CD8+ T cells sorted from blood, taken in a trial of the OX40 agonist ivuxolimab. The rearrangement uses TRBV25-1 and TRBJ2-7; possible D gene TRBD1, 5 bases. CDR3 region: CASKDRTRYEQYF. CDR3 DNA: TGTGCCAGCAAAGATAGGACACGATACGAGCAGTACTTC.